This T cell receptor (beta chain) appears in the sequencing data of a study of glioma-infiltrating T cells after dendritic cell vaccination. Study at large: Glioblastoma patients came from Phase I and II dendritic cell vaccination trials. Broader study findings: Complete blood and tumor specimen sets were limited to few patients.

Points on this clone: Antigen: not known.

Isocitrate dehydrogenase mutation was absent in all glioblastoma patients. Data came from immunoSEQ multiplex PCR; TCRdb stores just in-frame clones and leaves some out. The sample has 30,000 to 40,000 clones; roughly four fifths are singletons. This CDR3 is built from 14 residues. V gave up 3 bases and J gave up 5 bases; unmatched junction bases: 5. CDR1 and CDR2 (germline): SGDLS, YYNGEE. This chain joins TRBV9 and TRBJ2-5; 9 positions agree with TRBD2. The sequences come from blood, collected before dendritic cell vaccination. The source of this sequence is a human donor with glioblastoma. The CDR3 sequence is CASSASGVGETQYF. The CDR3 bases are TGTGCCAGCAGCGCTAGCGGGGTAGGGGAGACCCAGTACTTC. The whole variable domain, filled in from reference TRBV9 and TRBJ2-5, reads DSGVTQTPKHLITATGQRVTLRCSPRSGDLSVYWYQQSLDQGLQFLIQYYNGEERAKGNILERFSAQQFPDLHSELNLSSLELGDSALYFCASSASGVGETQYFGPGTRLLVL.